These T cell receptor beta chains were read from a single sample in a study of CD8 T cells in Susac syndrome. TCRdb re-called the immunoSEQ multiplex PCR reads with MiXCR, one entry per CDR3 protein. The data hold approximately 190,000 distinct CDR3 sequences, with roughly 94% observed a single time. The sample comprised CD8+ T cells from PBMCs. The receptor source for this set is a human donor with Susac syndrome. The CDR3 runs from the conserved cysteine through the conserved F or W. A D gene is named only where the DNA matches it firmly. Clone size is shown for a subset of rows, as once, few, many or a class of expanded clone.

CDR3aa,CDR3nt,j_gene,v_gene,abundance,d_gene
CATSPDRVGNEQYF,TGTGCCACCAGCCCGGACAGGGTCGGAAACGAGCAGTACTTC,TRBJ2-7,TRBV15,few,TRBD1
CASSAKGIYGYTF,TGTGCCAGCAGCGCCAAGGGGATCTATGGCTACACCTTC,TRBJ1-2,TRBV9,-,-
CASSYSPGQPTTDTQYF,TGTGCCAGCAGTTACTCTCCCGGGCAACCAACCACAGATACGCAGTATTTT,TRBJ2-3,TRBV6-5,-,-
CASSPRTSPQETQYF,TGTGCCAGCAGCCCCCGGACTAGCCCCCAGGAGACCCAGTACTTC,TRBJ2-5,TRBV5-8,-,TRBD2
CSAIWATNEKLFF,TGCAGCGCTATTTGGGCAACTAATGAAAAACTGTTTTTT,TRBJ1-4,TRBV29-1,-,-
CASLQPSGQGTDTQYF,TGTGCCAGCTTACAACCCTCGGGACAGGGCACAGATACGCAGTATTTT,TRBJ2-3,TRBV7-8,-,TRBD1
CASGLGLAGTGTGELFF,TGCGCCAGCGGACTCGGACTAGCGGGAACGGGCACCGGGGAGCTGTTTTTT,TRBJ2-2,TRBV5-1,-,TRBD2
CASSLEAAGANVLTF,TGTGCCAGCAGCTTAGAGGCAGCTGGGGCCAACGTCCTGACTTTC,TRBJ2-6,TRBV11-2,-,-
CASSPPPGRETQYF,TGTGCCAGCAGTCCCCCACCCGGGAGGGAGACCCAGTACTTC,TRBJ2-5,TRBV28,-,TRBD2
CASSDWSLGPDYGYTF,TGTGCCAGCAGTGATTGGTCCCTGGGACCAGACTATGGCTACACCTTC,TRBJ1-2,TRBV2,-,-
CAWKVWGQENTEAFF,TGTGCCTGGAAAGTCTGGGGACAGGAGAACACTGAAGCTTTCTTT,TRBJ1-1,TRBV30,-,TRBD1
CATSDSQDRLYNEQFF,TGTGCCACCAGCGATTCTCAGGACAGACTATACAATGAGCAGTTCTTC,TRBJ2-1,TRBV15,-,-
CASSDPDRTGEETQYF,TGTGCCAGCAGCGACCCCGATAGGACAGGCGAAGAGACCCAGTACTTC,TRBJ2-5,TRBV7-9,-,TRBD1
CASSQDLAQETQYF,TGTGCCAGCAGCCAAGATCTAGCGCAAGAGACCCAGTACTTC,TRBJ2-5,TRBV3-1,few,-
CASNPGGASGYNEQFF,TGTGCCAGCAACCCGGGGGGGGCTAGCGGTTACAATGAGCAGTTCTTC,TRBJ2-1,TRBV27,-,TRBD2
CASSSGALRYEQYF,TGTGCCAGCAGTTCCGGGGCCCTACGCTACGAGCAGTACTTC,TRBJ2-7,TRBV7-9,-,-
CASSPRASQSSYEQYF,TGCGCCAGCAGCCCGCGCGCGTCACAGAGCTCCTACGAGCAGTACTTC,TRBJ2-7,TRBV5-1,-,-
CASSLGPILYGYTF,TGTGCCAGCAGCTTAGGTCCGATCTTGTATGGCTACACCTTC,TRBJ1-2,TRBV7-9,-,-
CASSSRSTGSGANVLTF,TGTGCCAGCAGCTCGCGATCCACCGGTAGCGGGGCCAACGTCCTGACTTTC,TRBJ2-6,TRBV13,-,-
CASSQDPGREQYF,TGTGCCAGCAGCCAAGATCCGGGGCGAGAGCAGTACTTC,TRBJ2-7,TRBV3-1,-,-
CATSDPGTSGYEQYF,TGTGCCACCAGTGACCCCGGGACTAGCGGCTACGAGCAGTACTTC,TRBJ2-7,TRBV24-1,once,TRBD2
CASTYPATGETQYF,TGCGCCAGCACCTACCCAGCGACGGGGGAGACCCAGTACTTC,TRBJ2-5,TRBV5-1,-,-
CASSLAGREGFQFF,TGCGCCAGCAGCTTGGCGGGGCGGGAGGGCTTTCAGTTCTTC,TRBJ2-1,TRBV5-1,-,TRBD2
CASSQAMGFEQFF,TGTGCCAGCAGCCAAGCTATGGGATTTGAGCAGTTCTTC,TRBJ2-1,TRBV4-2,-,-
CASTQGGTSSYEQYF,TGTGCCAGCACTCAAGGGGGCACGAGCTCCTACGAGCAGTACTTC,TRBJ2-7,TRBV28,-,TRBD1
CASSLTSGPGELFF,TGTGCCAGCAGTTTAACTAGCGGGCCCGGGGAGCTGTTTTTT,TRBJ2-2,TRBV27,-,TRBD2